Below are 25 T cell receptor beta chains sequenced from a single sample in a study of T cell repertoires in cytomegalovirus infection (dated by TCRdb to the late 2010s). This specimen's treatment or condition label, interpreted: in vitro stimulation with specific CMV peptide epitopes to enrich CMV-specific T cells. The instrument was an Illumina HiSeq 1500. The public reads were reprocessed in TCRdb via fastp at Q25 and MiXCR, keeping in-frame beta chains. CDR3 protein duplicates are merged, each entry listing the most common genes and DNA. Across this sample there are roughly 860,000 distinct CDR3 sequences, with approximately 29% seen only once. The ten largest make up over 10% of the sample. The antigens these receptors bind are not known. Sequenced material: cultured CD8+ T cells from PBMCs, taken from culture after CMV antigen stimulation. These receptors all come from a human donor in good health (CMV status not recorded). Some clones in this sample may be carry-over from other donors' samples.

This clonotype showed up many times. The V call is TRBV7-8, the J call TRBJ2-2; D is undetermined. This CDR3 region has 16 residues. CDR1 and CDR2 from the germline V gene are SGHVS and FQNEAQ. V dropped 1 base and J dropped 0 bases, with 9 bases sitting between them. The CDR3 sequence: CASSLERVANTGELFF. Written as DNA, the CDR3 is TGTGCCAGCAGCTTAGAAAGGGTAGCGAACACCGGGGAGCTGTTTTTT.

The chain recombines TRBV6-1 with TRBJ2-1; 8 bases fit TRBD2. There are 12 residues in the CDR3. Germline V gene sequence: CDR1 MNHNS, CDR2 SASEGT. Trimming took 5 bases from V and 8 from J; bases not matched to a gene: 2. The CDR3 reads CASSQTSDEQFF. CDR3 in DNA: TGTGCCAGCAGTCAGACTAGCGATGAGCAGTTCTTC.

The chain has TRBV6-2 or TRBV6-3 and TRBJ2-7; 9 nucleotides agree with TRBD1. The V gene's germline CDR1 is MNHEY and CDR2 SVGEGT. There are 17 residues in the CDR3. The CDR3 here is CVSSYSPRDRDAREQYV. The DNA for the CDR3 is TGTGTCAGCAGTTACTCTCCCCGGGACAGGGACGCTCGCGAGCAGTACGTC.

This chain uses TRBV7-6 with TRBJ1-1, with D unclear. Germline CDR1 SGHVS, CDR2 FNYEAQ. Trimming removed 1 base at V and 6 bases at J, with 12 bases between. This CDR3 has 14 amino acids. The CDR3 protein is CASSLDGVWAEAFF. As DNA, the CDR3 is TGTGCCAGCAGCTTAGACGGGGTCTGGGCTGAAGCTTTCTTT.

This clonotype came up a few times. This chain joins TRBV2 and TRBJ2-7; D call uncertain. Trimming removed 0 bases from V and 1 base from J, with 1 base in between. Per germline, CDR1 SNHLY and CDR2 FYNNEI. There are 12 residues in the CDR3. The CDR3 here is CASSEASYEQYF. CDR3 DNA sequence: TGTGCCAGCAGTGAAGCGTCCTACGAGCAGTACTTC.

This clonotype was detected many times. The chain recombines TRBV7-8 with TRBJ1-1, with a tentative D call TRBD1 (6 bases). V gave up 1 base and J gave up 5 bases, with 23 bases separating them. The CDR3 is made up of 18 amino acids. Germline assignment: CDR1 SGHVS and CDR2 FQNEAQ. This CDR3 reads CASSLVGQYQSGGTEAFF. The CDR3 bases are TGTGCCAGCAGCTTAGTAGGACAGTATCAGTCGGGGGGTACTGAAGCTTTCTTT.

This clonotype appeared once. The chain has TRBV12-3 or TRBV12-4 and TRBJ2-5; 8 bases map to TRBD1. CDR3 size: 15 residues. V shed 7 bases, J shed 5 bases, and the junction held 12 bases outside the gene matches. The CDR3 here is CASNHARGPWETQYF. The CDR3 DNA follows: TGTGCCAGCAATCACGCCAGGGGGCCCTGGGAGACCCAGTACTTC.

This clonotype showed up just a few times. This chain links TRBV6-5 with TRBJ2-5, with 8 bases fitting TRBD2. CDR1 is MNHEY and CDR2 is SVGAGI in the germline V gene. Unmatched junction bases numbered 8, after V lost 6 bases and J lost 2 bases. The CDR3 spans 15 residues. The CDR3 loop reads CASSTAGGLQETQYF. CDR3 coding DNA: TGTGCCAGCAGCACCGCGGGGGGACTTCAAGAGACCCAGTACTTC.

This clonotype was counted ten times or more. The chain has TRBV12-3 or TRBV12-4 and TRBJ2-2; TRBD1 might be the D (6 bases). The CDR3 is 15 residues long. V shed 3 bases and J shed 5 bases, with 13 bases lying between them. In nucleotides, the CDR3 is TGTGCCAGCAGTTTCAAGCGGACAGAGACCGGGGAGCTGTTTTTT. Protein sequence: CASSFKRTETGELFF.

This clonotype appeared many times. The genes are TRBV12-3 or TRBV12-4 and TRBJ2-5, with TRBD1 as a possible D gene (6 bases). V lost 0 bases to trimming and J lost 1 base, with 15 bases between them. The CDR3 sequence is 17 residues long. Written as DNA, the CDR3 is TGTGCCAGCAGTTTAGCCCGGCAGGGGATGAGCCAAGAGACCCAGTACTTC. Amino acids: CASSLARQGMSQETQYF.

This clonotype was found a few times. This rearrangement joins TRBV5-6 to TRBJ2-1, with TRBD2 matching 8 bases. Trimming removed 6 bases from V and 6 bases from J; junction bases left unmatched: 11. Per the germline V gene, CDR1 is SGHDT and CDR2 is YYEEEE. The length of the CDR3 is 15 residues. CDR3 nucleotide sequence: TGTGCCAGCACCCGACTAGCGCTCGCCAGCAATGAGCAGTTCTTC. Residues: CASTRLALASNEQFF.

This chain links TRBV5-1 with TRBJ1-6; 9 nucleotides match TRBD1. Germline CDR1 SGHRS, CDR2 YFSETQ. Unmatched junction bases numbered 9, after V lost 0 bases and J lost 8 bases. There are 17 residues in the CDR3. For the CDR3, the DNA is TGCGCCAGCAGCTTGGCCGGACAGGGGAGAACGGATTCACCCCTCCACTTT. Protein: CASSLAGQGRTDSPLHF. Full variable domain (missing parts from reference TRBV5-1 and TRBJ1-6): KAGVTQTPRYLIKTRGQQVTLSCSPISGHRSVSWYQQTPGQGLQFLFEYFSETQRNKGNFPGRFSGRQFSNSRSEMNVSTLELGDSALYLCASSLAGQGRTDSPLHFGNGTRLTVT.

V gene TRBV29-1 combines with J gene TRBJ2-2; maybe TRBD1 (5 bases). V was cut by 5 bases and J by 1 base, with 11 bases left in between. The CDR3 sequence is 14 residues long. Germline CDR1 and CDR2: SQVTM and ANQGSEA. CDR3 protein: CSVSTAMNTGELFF. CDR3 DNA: TGCAGCGTTTCGACAGCAATGAACACCGGGGAGCTGTTTTTT.

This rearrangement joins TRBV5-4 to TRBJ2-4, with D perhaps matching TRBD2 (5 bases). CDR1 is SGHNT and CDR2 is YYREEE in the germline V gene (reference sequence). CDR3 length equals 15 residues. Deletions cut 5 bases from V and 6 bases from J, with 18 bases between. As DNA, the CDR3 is TGTGCCAGCAGTTTACGTGGGAGTTGGGGAAACATTCAGTACTTC. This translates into CASSLRGSWGNIQYF.

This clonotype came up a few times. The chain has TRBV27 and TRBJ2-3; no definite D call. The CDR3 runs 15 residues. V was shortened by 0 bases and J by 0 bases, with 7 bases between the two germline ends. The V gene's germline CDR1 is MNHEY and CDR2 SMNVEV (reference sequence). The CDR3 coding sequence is TGTGCCAGCAGTTTATCGTCGCGCAGCACAGATACGCAGTATTTT. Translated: CASSLSSRSTDTQYF.

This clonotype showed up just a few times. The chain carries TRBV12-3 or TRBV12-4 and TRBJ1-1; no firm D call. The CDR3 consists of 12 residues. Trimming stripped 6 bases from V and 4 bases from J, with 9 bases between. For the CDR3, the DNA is TGTGCCAGCAGATGGACGGGCACTGAAGCTTTCTTT. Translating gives CASRWTGTEAFF.

CDR3: CASSLTGDTGELFF. The CDR3 coding sequence is TGTGCCAGCAGTTTGACAGGGGACACCGGGGAGCTGTTTTTT. V is TRBV28 and J is TRBJ2-2, with TRBD1 identical over 8 bases. Germline V CDR1 and CDR2: MDHEN, SYDVKM. J gave up 3 bases and V 3 bases, and 0 bases lay outside the gene matches. The CDR3 runs to 14 residues.

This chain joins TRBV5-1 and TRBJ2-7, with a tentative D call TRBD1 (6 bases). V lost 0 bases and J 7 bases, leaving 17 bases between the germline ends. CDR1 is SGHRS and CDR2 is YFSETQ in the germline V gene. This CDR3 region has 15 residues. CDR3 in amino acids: CASSLEVGAAGEQYF. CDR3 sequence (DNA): TGCGCCAGCAGCTTGGAGGTGGGGGCCGCCGGTGAGCAGTACTTC.

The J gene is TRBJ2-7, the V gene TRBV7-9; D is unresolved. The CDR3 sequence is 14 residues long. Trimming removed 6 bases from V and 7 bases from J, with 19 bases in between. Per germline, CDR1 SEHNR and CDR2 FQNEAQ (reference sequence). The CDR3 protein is CASSPPVTRGEQYV. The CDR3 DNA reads TGTGCCAGCAGTCCGCCGGTGACCCGTGGGGAGCAGTACGTC.

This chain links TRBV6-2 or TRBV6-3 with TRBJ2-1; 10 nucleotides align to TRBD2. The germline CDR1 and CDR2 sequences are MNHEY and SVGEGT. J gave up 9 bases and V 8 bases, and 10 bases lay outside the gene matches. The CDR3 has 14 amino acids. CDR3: CASEPGLALSEQFF. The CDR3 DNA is TGTGCCAGCGAACCGGGACTAGCGTTGAGTGAGCAGTTCTTC.

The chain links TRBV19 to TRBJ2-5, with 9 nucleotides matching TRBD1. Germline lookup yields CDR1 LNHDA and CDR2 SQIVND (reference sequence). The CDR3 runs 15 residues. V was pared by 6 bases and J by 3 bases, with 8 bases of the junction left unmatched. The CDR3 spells CASSNAGTGKETQYF. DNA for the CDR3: TGTGCCAGTAGCAATGCCGGGACAGGGAAAGAGACCCAGTACTTC. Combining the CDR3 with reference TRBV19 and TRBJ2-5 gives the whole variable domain DGGITQSPKYLFRKEGQNVTLSCEQNLNHDAMYWYRQDPGQGLRLIYYSQIVNDFQKGDIAEGYSVSREKKESFPLTVTSAQKNPTAFYLCASSNAGTGKETQYFGPGTRLLVL.

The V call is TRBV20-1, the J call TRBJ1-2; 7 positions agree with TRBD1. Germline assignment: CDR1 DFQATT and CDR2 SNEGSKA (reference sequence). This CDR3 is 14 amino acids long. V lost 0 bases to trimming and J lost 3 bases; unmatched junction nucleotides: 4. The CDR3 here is CSARDNGQDYGYTF. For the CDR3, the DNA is TGCAGTGCTAGAGATAATGGACAGGACTATGGCTACACCTTC.

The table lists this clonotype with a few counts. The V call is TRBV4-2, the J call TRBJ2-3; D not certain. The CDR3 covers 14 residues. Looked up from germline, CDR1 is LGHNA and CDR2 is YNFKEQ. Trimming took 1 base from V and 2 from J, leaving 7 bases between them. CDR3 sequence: CASSQGGFTDTQYF. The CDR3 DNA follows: TGTGCCAGCAGCCAAGGTGGTTTCACAGATACGCAGTATTTT.

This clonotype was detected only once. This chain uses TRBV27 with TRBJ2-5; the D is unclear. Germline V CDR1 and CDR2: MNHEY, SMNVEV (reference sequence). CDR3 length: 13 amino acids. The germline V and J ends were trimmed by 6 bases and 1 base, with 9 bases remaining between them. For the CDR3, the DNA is TGTGCCAGCAGCCCCTTTCTCCAAGAGACCCAGTACTTC. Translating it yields CASSPFLQETQYF.

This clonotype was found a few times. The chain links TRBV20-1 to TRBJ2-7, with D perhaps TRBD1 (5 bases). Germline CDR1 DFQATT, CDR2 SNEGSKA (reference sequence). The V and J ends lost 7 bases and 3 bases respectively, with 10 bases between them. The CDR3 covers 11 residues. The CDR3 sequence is CSVGQGYEQYF. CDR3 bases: TGCAGTGTTGGCCAGGGCTACGAGCAGTACTTC.